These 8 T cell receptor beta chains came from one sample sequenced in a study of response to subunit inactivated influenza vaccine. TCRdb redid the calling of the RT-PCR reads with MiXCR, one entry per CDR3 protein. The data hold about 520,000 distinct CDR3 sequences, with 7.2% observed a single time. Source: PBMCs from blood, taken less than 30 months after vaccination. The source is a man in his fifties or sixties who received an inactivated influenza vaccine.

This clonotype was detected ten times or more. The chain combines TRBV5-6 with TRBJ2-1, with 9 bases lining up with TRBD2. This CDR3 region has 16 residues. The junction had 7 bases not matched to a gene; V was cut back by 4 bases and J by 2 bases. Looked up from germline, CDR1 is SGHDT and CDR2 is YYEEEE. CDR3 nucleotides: TGTGCCAGCAGCGTCAGACTAGCGGCGGCCTACAATGAGCAGTTCTTC. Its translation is CASSVRLAAAYNEQFF.

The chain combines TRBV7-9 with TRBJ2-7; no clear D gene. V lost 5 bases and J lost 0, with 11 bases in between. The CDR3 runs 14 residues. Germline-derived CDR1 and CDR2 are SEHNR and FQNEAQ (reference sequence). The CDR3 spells CASSLATFSYEQYF. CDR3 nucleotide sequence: TGTGCCAGCAGCCTCGCGACTTTCTCCTACGAGCAGTACTTC.

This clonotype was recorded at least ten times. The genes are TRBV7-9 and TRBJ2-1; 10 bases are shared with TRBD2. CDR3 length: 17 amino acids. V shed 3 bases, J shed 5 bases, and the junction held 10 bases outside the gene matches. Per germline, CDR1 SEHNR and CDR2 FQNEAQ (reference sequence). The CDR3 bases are TGTGCCAGCAGCTTGGGGATAGGGCTAGCGGGGGACAATGAGCAGTTCTTC. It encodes CASSLGIGLAGDNEQFF.

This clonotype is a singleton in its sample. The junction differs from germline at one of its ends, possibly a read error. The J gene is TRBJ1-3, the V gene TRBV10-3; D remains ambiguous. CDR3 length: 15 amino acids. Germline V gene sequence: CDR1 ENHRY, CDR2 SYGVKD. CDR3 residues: CAISNPGVGGNTIYF. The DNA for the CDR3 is TGCGCCATCAGTAACCCCGGGGTTGGAGGAAACACCATATATTTT.

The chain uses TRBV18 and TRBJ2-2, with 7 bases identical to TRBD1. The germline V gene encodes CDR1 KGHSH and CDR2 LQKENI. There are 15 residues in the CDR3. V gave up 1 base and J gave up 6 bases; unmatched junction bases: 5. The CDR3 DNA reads TGTGCCAGCTCACCACGACAGGGCGACGCCGGGGAGCTGTTTTTT. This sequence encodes CASSPRQGDAGELFF.

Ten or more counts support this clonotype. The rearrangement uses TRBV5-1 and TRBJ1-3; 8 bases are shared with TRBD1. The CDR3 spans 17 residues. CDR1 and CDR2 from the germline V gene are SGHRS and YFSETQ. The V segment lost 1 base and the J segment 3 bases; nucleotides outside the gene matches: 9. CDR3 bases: TGCGCCAGCAGCTTGTTCCCGACAGGGGAAGGTGGAAACACCATATATTTT. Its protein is CASSLFPTGEGGNTIYF.

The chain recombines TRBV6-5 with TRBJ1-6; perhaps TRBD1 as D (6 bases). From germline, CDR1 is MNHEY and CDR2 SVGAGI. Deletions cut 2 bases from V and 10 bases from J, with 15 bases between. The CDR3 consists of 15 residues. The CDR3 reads CASSYGGQGGSPLHF. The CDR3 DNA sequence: TGTGCCAGCAGTTACGGGGGGCAGGGTGGCTCACCCCTCCACTTT.

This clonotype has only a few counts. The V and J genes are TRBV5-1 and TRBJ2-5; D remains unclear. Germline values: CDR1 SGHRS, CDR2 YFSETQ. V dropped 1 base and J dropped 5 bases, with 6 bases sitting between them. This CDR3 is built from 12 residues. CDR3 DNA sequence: TGCGCCAGCAGCTTGAACACGGAGACCCAGTACTTC. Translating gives CASSLNTETQYF.